This T cell receptor (beta chain) was sequenced for a study of Ad26.COV2.S vaccination and SARS-CoV-2 variants. Treatment described: roughly 18 received Ad26.COV2.S at low or high dose, single or two shots; roughly 5 received placebo; per-sample allocation not given. Specimen acquisition occurred on day 63 following the initial vaccine or placebo injection. In Boston, the donor was an adult between 18-55 years of age. The table came from immunoSEQ multiplex PCR; TCRdb's copy has only in-frame clones and leaves some out. In the table there are around 270,000 clones, around 88% of which are singletons. The V gene lost 4 bases and the J gene lost 5 bases, with 10 bases spanning the gap. The V gene's germline CDR1 is LGHDT and CDR2 YNNKEL (reference sequence). The CDR3 consists of 13 residues.

The source is a person between 18 and 65 years old who received the Ad26.COV2.S COVID-19 vaccine or a placebo. This chain links TRBV3-1 (or the pseudogene TRBV3-2) with TRBJ2-3, with D perhaps TRBD2 (6 bases). Material: peripheral blood, obtained in a trial of Ad26.COV2.S vaccine versus placebo. CDR3 bases: TGTGCCAGCAGCCCCGGGACTCAAGATACGCAGTATTTT. The encoded protein is CASSPGTQDTQYF.